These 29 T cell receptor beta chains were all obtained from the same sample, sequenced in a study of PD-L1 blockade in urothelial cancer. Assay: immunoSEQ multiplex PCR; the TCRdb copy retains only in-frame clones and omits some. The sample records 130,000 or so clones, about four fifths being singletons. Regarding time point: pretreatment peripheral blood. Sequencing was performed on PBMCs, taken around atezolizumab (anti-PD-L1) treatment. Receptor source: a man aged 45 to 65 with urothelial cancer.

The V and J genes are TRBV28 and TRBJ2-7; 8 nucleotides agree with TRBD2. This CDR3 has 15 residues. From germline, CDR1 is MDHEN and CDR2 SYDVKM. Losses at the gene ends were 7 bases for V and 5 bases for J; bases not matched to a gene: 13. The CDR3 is CASTVPAGVNNEQYF. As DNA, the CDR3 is TGTGCCAGCACCGTGCCAGCGGGAGTAAACAACGAGCAGTACTTC.

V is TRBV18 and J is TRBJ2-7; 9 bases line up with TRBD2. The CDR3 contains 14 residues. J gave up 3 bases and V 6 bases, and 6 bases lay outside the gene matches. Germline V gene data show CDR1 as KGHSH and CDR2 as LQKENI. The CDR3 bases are TGTGCCAGCTCGGCCGGACTAGCGAACTACGAGCAGTACTTC. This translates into CASSAGLANYEQYF. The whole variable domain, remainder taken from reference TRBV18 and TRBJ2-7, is NAGVMQNPRHLVRRRGQEARLRCSPMKGHSHVYWYRQLPEEGLKFMVYLQKENIIDESGMPKERFSAEFPKEGPSILRIQQVVRGDSAAYFCASSAGLANYEQYFGPGTRLTVT.

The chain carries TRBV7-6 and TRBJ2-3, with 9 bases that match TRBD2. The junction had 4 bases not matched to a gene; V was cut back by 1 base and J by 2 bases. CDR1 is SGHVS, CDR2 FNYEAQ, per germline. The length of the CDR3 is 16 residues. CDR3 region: CASSLGTSGYTDTQYF. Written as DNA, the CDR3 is TGTGCCAGCAGCTTAGGTACTAGCGGGTACACAGATACGCAGTATTTT.

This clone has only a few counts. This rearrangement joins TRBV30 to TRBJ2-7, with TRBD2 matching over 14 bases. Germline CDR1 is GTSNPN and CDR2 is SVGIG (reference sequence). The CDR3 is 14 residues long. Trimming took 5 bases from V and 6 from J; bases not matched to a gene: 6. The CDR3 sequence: CAWAPGLAGVEQYF. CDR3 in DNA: TGTGCCTGGGCCCCGGGACTAGCGGGAGTCGAGCAGTACTTC.

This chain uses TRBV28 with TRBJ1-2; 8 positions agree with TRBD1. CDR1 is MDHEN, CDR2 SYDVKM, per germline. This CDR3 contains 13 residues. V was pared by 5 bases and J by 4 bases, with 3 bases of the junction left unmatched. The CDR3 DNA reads TGTGCCAGCAGTCAGGGGGCGGTCTATGGCTACACCTTC. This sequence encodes CASSQGAVYGYTF.

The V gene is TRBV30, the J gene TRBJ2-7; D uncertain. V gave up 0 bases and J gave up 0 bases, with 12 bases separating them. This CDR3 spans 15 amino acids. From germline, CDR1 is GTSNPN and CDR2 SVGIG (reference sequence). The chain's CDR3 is CAWSVSAPTSYEQYF. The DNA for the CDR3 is TGTGCCTGGAGTGTAAGCGCCCCAACCTCCTACGAGCAGTACTTC.

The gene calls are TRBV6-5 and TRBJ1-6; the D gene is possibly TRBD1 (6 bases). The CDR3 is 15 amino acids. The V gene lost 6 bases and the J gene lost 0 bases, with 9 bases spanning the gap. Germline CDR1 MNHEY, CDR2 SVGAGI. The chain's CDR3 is CASRDRSSYNSPLHF. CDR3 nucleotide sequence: TGTGCCAGCAGAGACAGGAGCTCCTATAATTCACCCCTCCACTTT.

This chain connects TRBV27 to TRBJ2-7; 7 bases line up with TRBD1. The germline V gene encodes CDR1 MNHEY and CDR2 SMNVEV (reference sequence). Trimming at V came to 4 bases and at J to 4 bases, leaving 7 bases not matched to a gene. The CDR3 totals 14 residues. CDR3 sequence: CASSSHSQGYEQYF. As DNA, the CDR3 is TGTGCCAGCAGTTCCCACTCACAGGGGTACGAGCAGTACTTC.

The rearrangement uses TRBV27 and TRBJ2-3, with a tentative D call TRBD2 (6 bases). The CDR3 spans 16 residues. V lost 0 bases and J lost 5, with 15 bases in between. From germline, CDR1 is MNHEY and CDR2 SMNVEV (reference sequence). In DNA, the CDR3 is TGTGCCAGCAGTTTATCGATACTAGCATTTGGAGATACGCAGTATTTT. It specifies CASSLSILAFGDTQYF.

CDR3 sequence (DNA): TGTGCCAGCAAGCGGGACTCCAATCAGCCCCAGCATTTT. Encoded protein: CASKRDSNQPQHF. V gene TRBV6-6 combines with J gene TRBJ1-5, with D tentatively TRBD1 (5 bases). Germline lookup yields CDR1 MNHNY and CDR2 SVGAGI (reference sequence). Trimming removed 7 bases from V and 3 bases from J, with 10 bases in between. The CDR3 is made up of 13 amino acids.

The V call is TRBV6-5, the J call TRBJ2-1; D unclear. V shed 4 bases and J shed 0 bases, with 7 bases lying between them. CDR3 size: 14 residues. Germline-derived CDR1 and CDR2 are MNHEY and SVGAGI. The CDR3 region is CASSWSSSYNEQFF. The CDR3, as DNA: TGTGCCAGCAGTTGGTCCAGCTCCTACAATGAGCAGTTCTTC.

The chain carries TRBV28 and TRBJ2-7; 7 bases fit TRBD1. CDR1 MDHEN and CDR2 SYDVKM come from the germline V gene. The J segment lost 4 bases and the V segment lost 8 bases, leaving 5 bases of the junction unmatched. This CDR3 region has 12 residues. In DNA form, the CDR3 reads TGTGCCAGCCGGGACAGTAGATACGAGCAGTACTTC. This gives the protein CASRDSRYEQYF. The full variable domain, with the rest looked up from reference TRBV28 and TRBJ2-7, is DVKVTQSSRYLVKRTGEKVFLECVQDMDHENMFWYRQDPGLGLRLIYFSYDVKMKEKGDIPEGYSVSREKKERFSLILESASTNQTSMYLCASRDSRYEQYFGPGTRLTVT.

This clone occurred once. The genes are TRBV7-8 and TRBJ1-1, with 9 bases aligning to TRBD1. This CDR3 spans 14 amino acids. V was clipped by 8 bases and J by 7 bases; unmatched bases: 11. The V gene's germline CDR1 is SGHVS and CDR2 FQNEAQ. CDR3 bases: TGTGCCAGCCACAAAACAGGGGGCGCGGGTGAAGCTTTCTTT. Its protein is CASHKTGGAGEAFF.

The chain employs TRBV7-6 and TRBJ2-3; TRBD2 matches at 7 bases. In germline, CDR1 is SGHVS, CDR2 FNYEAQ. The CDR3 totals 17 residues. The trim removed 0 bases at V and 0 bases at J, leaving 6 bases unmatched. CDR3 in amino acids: CASSLAFSSGSTDTQYF. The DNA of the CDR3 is TGTGCCAGCAGCTTAGCCTTTTCTAGCGGTAGCACAGATACGCAGTATTTT.

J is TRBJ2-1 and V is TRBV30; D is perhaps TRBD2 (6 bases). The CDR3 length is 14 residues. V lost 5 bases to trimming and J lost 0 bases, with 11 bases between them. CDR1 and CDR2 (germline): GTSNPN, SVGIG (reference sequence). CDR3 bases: TGTGCCTGGGGGACTCTGAGCTCCTACAATGAGCAGTTCTTC. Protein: CAWGTLSSYNEQFF.

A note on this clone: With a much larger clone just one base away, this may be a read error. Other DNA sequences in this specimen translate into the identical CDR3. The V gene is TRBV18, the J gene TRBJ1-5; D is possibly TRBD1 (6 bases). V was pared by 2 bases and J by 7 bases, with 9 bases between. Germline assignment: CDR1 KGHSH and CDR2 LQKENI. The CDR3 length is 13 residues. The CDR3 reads CASSPKQGQPQHF. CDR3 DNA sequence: TGTGCCAGCTCACCAAAACAGGGCCAGCCCCAGCATTTT.

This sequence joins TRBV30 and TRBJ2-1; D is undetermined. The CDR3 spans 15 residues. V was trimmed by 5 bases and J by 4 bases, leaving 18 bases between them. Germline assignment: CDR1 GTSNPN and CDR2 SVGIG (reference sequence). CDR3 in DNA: TGTGCCTGGGGTGCCTCAAGTACCTATTACAATGAGCAGTTCTTC. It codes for CAWGASSTYYNEQFF.

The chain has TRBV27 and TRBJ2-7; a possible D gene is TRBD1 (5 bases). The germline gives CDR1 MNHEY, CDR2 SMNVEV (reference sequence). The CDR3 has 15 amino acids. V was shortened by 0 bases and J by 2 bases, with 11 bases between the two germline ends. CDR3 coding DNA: TGTGCCAGCAGTTTATCAGGGGTCGAACCCTACGAGCAGTACTTC. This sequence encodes CASSLSGVEPYEQYF.

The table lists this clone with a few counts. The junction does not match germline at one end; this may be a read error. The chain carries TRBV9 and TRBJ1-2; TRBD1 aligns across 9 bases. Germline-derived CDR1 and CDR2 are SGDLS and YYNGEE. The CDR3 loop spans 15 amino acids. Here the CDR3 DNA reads TGTGCCAGCAGCACGATTGGGGGGACAGGGTCTACCGAAAACTTC. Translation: CASSTIGGTGSTENF.

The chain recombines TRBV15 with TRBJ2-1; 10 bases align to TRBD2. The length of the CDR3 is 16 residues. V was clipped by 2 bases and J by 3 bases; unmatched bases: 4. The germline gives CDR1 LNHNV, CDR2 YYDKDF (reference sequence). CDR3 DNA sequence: TGTGCCACCAGCAGACAAGCGGGAGGGCTCTACAATGAGCAGTTCTTC. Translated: CATSRQAGGLYNEQFF.

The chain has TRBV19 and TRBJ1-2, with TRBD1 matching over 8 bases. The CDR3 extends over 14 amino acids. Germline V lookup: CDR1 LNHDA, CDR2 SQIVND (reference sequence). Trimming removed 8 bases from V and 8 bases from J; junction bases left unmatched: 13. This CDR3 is CASVGPGQEHGYTF. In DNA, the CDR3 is TGTGCCAGTGTGGGCCCGGGACAGGAACACGGCTACACCTTC.

The CDR3 DNA reads TGTGCCAGCAGCTTTAGCATGAACACTGAAGCTTTCTTT. This codes for CASSFSMNTEAFF. The V call is TRBV7-8, the J call TRBJ1-1; D unclear. CDR1 is SGHVS, CDR2 FQNEAQ, per germline. This CDR3 has 13 residues. V gave up 3 bases and J gave up 0 bases, with 5 bases separating them.

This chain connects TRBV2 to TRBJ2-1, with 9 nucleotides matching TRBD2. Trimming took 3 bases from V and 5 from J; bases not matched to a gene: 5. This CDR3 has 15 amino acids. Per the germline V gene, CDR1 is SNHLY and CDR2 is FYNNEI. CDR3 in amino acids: CASSEGLAGNNEQFF. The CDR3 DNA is TGTGCCAGCAGTGAGGGTCTAGCGGGGAACAATGAGCAGTTCTTC. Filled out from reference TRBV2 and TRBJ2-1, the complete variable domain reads EPEVTQTPSHQVTQMGQEVILRCVPISNHLYFYWYRQILGQKVEFLVSFYNNEISEKSEIFDDQFSVERPDGSNFTLKIRSTKLEDSAMYFCASSEGLAGNNEQFFGPGTRLTVL.

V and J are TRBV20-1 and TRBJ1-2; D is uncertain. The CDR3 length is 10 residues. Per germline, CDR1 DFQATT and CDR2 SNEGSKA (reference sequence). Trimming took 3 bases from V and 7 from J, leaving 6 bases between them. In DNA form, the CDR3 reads TGCAGTGCTAGTCTAGGTGGCTACACCTTC. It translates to CSASLGGYTF.

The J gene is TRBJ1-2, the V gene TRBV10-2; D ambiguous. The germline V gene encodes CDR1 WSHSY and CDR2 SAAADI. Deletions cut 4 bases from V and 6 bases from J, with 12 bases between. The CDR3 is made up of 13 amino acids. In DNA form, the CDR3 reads TGCGCCAGCAGTGTAAGGCGGTTGGATGGCTACACCTTC. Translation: CASSVRRLDGYTF.

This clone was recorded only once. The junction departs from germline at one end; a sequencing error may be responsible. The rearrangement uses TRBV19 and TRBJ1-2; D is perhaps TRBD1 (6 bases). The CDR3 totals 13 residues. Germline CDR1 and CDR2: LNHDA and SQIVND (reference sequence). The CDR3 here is CASIWGRGESLHF. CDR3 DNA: TGTGCCAGTATATGGGGCAGGGGCGAGAGCCTGCACTTC.

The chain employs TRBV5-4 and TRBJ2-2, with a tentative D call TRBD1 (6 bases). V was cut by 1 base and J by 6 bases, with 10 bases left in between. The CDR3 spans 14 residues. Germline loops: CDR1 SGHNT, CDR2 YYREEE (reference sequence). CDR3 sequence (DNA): TGTGCCAGCAGCTTGACAGGGAGTCCCGGGGAGCTGTTTTTT. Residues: CASSLTGSPGELFF. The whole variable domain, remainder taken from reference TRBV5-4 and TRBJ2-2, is ETGVTQSPTHLIKTRGQQVTLRCSSQSGHNTVSWYQQALGQGPQFIFQYYREEENGRGNFPPRFSGLQFPNYSSELNVNALELDDSALYLCASSLTGSPGELFFGEGSRLTVL.

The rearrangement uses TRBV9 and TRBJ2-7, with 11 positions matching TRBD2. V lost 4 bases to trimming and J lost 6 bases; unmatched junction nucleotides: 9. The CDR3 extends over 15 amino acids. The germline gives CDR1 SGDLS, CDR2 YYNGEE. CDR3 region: CASSPRLAGQGEQYF. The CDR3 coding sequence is TGTGCCAGCAGCCCCAGACTAGCGGGACAAGGCGAGCAGTACTTC.

CDR3 residues: CATSTHRILNTGELFF. Here the CDR3 DNA reads TGTGCCACCAGCACCCACAGGATACTGAACACCGGGGAGCTGTTTTTT. The chain has TRBV15 and TRBJ2-2, with D perhaps matching TRBD1 (5 bases). This CDR3 region has 16 residues. From germline, CDR1 is LNHNV and CDR2 YYDKDF (reference sequence). The V end was cut by 4 bases, the J end by 1 base, with 13 bases between. The entire variable domain, with the rest obtained from reference TRBV15 and TRBJ2-2, is as follows: DAMVIQNPRYQVTQFGKPVTLSCSQTLNHNVMYWYQQKSSQAPKLLFHYYDKDFNNEADTPDNFQSRRPNTSFCFLDIRSPGLGDTAMYLCATSTHRILNTGELFFGEGSRLTVL.